A selection of T cell receptor beta chains follows, all from one sample in a study of T cells in Graves' hyperthyroidism and ophthalmopathy. In TCRdb, the multiplex PCR reads were re-called with MiXCR into one record per CDR3 protein. The sample shows approximately 640,000 distinct CDR3 sequences, 17% of them seen only once. The sample was blood. Receptors were obtained from a man aged 50-60 years with Graves' hyperthyroidism. The CDR3 runs from the conserved cysteine through the conserved F or W. D genes are given only for firm matches. Not every row has a clone size; where given, it reads once, few, many or a size class.

D	size	V	J	CDR3	DNA
-	many	TRBV6-2/TRBV6-3	TRBJ1-2	CASANLQQARNYGYTF	TGTGCCAGCGCCAACTTACAACAGGCGAGGAACTATGGCTACACCTTC
TRBD2	-	TRBV4-1	TRBJ2-7	CASSQRSGLAGTAVEQYF	TGCGCCAGCAGCCAACGGTCCGGGCTAGCGGGAACGGCGGTCGAGCAGTACTTC
TRBD1	many	TRBV5-1	TRBJ2-2	CASSLPGQGPGELFF	TGCGCCAGCAGCTTACCGGGACAGGGACCCGGGGAGCTGTTTTTT
TRBD2	few	TRBV10-2	TRBJ2-7	CASTPLAGNEQYF	TGCGCCAGCACCCCACTAGCGGGAAATGAGCAGTACTTC
-	many	TRBV7-2	TRBJ2-7	CAGSFRDSGTYEQYF	TGTGCCGGCAGCTTTAGGGACAGCGGGACCTACGAGCAGTACTTC
TRBD1	many	TRBV27	TRBJ1-4	CASSPGQGGKLFF	TGTGCCAGCAGCCCAGGACAGGGTGGTAAACTGTTTTTT
-	-	TRBV4-3	TRBJ1-4	CASSPLRMGATNEKLFF	TGCGCCAGCAGCCCCCTAAGGATGGGGGCAACTAATGAAAAACTGTTTTTT
TRBD1	many	TRBV7-8	TRBJ1-1	CASSLGTGVTGYTEAFF	TGTGCCAGCAGCCTAGGGACAGGGGTGACGGGTTACACTGAAGCTTTCTTT
TRBD1	few	TRBV7-2	TRBJ1-5	CASSYTGVGNQPQHF	TGTGCCAGCAGCTACACAGGGGTTGGAAATCAGCCCCAGCATTTT
TRBD1	-	TRBV24-1	TRBJ2-1	CATSDRQGIRSEQFF	TGTGCCACCAGTGATCGACAGGGGATTAGGAGTGAGCAGTTCTTC
-	many	TRBV27	TRBJ2-1	CASSFGSRNNEQFF	TGTGCCAGCAGTTTTGGATCGCGGAACAATGAGCAGTTCTTC
-	many	TRBV6-2/TRBV6-3	TRBJ2-1	CATEREGGNEQFF	TGTGCCACCGAGAGGGAAGGCGGCAATGAGCAGTTCTTC
-	few	TRBV4-3	TRBJ1-5	CASSQDLSSRNQPQHF	TGCGCCAGCAGCCAAGACTTGAGCAGTAGGAATCAGCCCCAGCATTTT
-	-	TRBV29-1	TRBJ2-2	CSVGTRNTGELFF	TGCAGCGTAGGTACAAGGAACACCGGGGAGCTGTTTTTT
TRBD2	many	TRBV25-1	TRBJ2-5	CASSDSREGGETQYF	TGTGCCAGCAGTGATTCAAGGGAGGGCGGCGAGACCCAGTACTTC
-	-	TRBV12-5	TRBJ2-1	CASVPGPSSYNEQFF	TGTGCTAGCGTTCCGGGCCCCTCGTCCTACAATGAGCAGTTCTTC
TRBD1	many	TRBV29-1	TRBJ1-1	CSVLQGANTEAFF	TGCAGCGTTTTACAGGGGGCAAACACTGAAGCTTTCTTT
-	many	TRBV28	TRBJ2-5	CASSLWRETQYF	TGTGCCAGCAGTTTATGGAGAGAGACCCAGTACTTC
-	few	TRBV7-9	TRBJ2-3	CASSRNSGSADTQYF	TGTGCCAGCAGCCGAAATAGCGGATCGGCAGATACGCAGTATTTT
-	many	TRBV28	TRBJ2-5	CASKPQGTQETQYF	TGTGCCAGCAAACCACAGGGGACTCAAGAGACCCAGTACTTC
TRBD2	many	TRBV12-3/TRBV12-4	TRBJ2-7	CASTKLAPSYEQYF	TGTGCCAGCACAAAACTAGCGCCTTCCTACGAGCAGTACTTC
TRBD1	-	TRBV27	TRBJ1-1	CASSSGQGEPTAEAFF	TGTGCCAGCAGTTCTGGACAGGGTGAGCCCACCGCTGAAGCTTTCTTT
TRBD2	-	TRBV7-2	TRBJ2-1	CASSPPGGGYYNEQFF	TGTGCCAGCAGCCCTCCGGGCGGGGGTTACTACAATGAGCAGTTCTTC
-	few	TRBV30	TRBJ1-5	CAWSRRQIGNQPQHF	TGTGCCTGGAGTCGACGGCAAATAGGGAATCAGCCCCAGCATTTT
-	-	TRBV2	TRBJ1-6	CASSALQLDYNSPPHF	TGTGCCAGCAGTGCATTGCAGCTTGACTATAATTCACCCCCCCACTTT
-	-	TRBV7-2	TRBJ1-1	CASSYSRGFTEAFF	TGTGCCAGCAGCTACAGCAGGGGATTCACTGAAGCTTTCTTT
-	many	TRBV28	TRBJ2-7	CASTLGESVYEQYF	TGTGCCAGCACGTTGGGGGAGTCGGTTTACGAGCAGTACTTC
-	-	TRBV29-1	TRBJ2-3	CSVDEGLTDTQYF	TGCAGCGTTGATGAGGGCCTCACAGATACGCAGTATTTT
TRBD1	few	TRBV9	TRBJ1-5	CASSVAGGVGQPQHF	TGTGCCAGCAGCGTAGCAGGGGGCGTAGGTCAGCCCCAGCATTTT
-	many	TRBV28	TRBJ1-1	CAILSGYNTEAFF	TGTGCCATCCTCTCGGGGTATAACACTGAAGCTTTCTTT
-	few	TRBV7-9	TRBJ2-7	CASTRINPIYEQYF	TGTGCCAGCACCCGTATAAACCCCATCTACGAGCAGTACTTC
-	-	TRBV20-1	TRBJ2-7	CIILSEQYF	TGCATAATTTTAAGCGAGCAGTACTTC
-	few	TRBV20-1	TRBJ2-1	CSAREGLTPGSDEQFF	TGCAGTGCTAGAGAAGGGCTTACTCCGGGGAGCGATGAGCAGTTCTTC
TRBD2	-	TRBV4-3	TRBJ2-5	CASSQDAGAGETQYF	TGCGCCAGCAGCCAAGACGCGGGAGCGGGGGAGACCCAGTACTTC
-	many	TRBV12-3/TRBV12-4	TRBJ1-5	CASSLGDGYNQPQHF	TGTGCCAGCAGTCTGGGAGACGGATACAATCAGCCCCAGCATTTT
-	-	TRBV7-9	TRBJ1-2	CASSWSGDSYTF	TGTGCCAGCAGCTGGTCAGGGGATAGCTACACCTTC
TRBD1	few	TRBV9	TRBJ1-2	CASSAGTGGRTNYGYTF	TGTGCCAGCAGCGCCGGGACAGGGGGCAGGACTAACTATGGCTACACCTTC
TRBD2	-	TRBV27	TRBJ2-3	CASSLAGLAGAFYSTDTQYF	TGTGCCAGCAGTTTAGCAGGACTAGCGGGCGCATTCTATAGCACAGATACGCAGTATTTT
-	few	TRBV28	TRBJ1-5	CASRAGSESNQPQHF	TGTGCCAGCAGAGCAGGGAGTGAAAGCAATCAGCCCCAGCATTTT
-	few	TRBV7-2	TRBJ2-7	CASRGHGLEQYF	TGTGCCAGCAGGGGCCACGGGCTCGAGCAGTACTTC
TRBD1	few	TRBV20-1	TRBJ1-5	CSAIDRGSNQPQHF	TGCAGTGCTATAGACAGGGGTAGCAATCAGCCCCAGCATTTT
-	-	TRBV29-1	TRBJ2-4	CSVMGGKNIQYF	TGCAGCGTTATGGGAGGCAAAAACATTCAGTACTTC